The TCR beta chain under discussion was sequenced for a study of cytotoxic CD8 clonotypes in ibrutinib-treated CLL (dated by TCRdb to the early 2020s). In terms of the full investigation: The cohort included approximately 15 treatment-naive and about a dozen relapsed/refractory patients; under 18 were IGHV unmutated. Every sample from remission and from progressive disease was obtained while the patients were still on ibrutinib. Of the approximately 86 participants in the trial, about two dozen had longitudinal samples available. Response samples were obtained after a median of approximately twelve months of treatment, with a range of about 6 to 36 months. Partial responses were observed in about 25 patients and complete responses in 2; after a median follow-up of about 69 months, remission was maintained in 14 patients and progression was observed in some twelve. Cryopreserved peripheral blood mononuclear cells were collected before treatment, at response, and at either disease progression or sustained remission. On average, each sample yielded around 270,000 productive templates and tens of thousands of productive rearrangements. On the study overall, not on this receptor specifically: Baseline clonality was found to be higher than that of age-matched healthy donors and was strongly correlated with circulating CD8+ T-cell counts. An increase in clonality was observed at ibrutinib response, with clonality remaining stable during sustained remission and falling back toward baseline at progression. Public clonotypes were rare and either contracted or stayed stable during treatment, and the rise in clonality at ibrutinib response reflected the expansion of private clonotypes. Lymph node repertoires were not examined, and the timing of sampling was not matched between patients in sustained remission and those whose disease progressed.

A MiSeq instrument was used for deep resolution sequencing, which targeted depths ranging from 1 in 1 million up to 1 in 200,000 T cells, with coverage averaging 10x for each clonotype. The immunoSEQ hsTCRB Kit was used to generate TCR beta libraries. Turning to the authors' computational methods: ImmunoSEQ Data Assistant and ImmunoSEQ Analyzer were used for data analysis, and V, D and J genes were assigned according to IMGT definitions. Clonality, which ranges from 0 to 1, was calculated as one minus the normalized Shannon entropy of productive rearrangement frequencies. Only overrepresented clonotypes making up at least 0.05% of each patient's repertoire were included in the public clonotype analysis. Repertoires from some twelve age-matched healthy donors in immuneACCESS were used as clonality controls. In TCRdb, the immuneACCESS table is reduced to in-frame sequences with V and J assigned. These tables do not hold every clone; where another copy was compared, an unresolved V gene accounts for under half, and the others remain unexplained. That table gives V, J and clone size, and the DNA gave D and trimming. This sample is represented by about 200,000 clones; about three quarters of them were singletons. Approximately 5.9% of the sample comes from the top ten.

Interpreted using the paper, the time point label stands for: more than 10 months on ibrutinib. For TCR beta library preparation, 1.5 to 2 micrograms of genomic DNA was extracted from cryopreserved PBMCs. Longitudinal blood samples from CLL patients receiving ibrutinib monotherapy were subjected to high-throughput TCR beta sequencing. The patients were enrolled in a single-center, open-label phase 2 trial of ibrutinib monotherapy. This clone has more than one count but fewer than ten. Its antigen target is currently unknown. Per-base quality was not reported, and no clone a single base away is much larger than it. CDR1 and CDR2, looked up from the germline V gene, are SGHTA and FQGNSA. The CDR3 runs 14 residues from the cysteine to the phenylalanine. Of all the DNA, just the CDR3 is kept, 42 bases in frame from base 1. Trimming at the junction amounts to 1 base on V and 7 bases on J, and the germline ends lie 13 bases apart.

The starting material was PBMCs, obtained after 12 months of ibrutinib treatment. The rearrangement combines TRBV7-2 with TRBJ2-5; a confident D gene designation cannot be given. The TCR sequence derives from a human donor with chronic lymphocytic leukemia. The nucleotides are TGTGCCAGCAGCTTAGAGCTCCGATTAGGGACCCAGTACTTC. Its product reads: CASSLELRLGTQYF.